This TCR beta chain was sequenced during a study of blood T cell repertoires in COVID-19. For the study at large: The United States, Italy and Spain provided the acute and convalescent COVID-19 samples.

This clone was observed a single time. V lost 2 bases and J 2 bases, leaving 10 bases between the germline ends. Germline loops: CDR1 SEHNR, CDR2 FQNEAQ (reference sequence). The CDR3 covers 15 residues. Data came from immunoSEQ multiplex PCR; TCRdb stores just in-frame clones and leaves some out. The data contain around 200,000 clones, roughly 80% of them singletons. The sample was peripheral blood. The chain carries TRBV7-9 and TRBJ2-1, with a possible D match to TRBD1 (5 bases). This receptor was taken from a woman of 80 years or more with acute or convalescent COVID-19. CDR3 region: CASSLMPGPYNEQFF. In DNA form, the CDR3 reads TGTGCCAGCAGCTTAATGCCAGGGCCCTACAATGAGCAGTTCTTC.